The sequence of this T cell receptor (beta chain) was determined in a study of response to subunit inactivated influenza vaccine (dated by TCRdb to the late 2010s). In the study overall: Deep quantitative profiling of the T cell receptor repertoire was used in the study to follow responses to a trivalent subunit inactivated influenza vaccine.

What the study reported, not specific to this receptor: The authors proposed that each seasonal influenza vaccination may bring in only a limited number of new T cells.

The CDR3 sequence holds 14 residues, the cysteine and phenylalanine included. Only the CDR3 region is kept as DNA, spanning 42 bases read in frame from base 1. Reading the germline V gene gives CDR1 SGHDT and CDR2 YYEEEE. V lost 5 bases and J lost 2 bases; the stretch between them is 13 bases long. Remarks on this clonotype: No cognate antigen has been identified for it. Within one base of it there is no much larger clone, and no base qualities were kept.

Library prep was done by RT-PCR. Sequencing was carried out with an Illumina HiSeq 2500. Clones were called with MiXCR by TCRdb after fastp trimmed the public reads at Q25, and only in-frame beta chains were retained. Rows are unified per CDR3 protein, each entry keeping the most common DNA and genes. The sample yields hundreds of thousands of distinct CDR3 sequences; approximately 15% were counted once. Together, the top ten hold 11% of the sample. The V and J genes are TRBV5-6 and TRBJ2-5; the D segment is perhaps TRBD1 or TRBD2, each sharing 5 matched bases. This receptor was identified in a man aged 50 to 59 who received an inactivated influenza vaccine. Donor details come from another sample of the same person, matched by shared clones. Source: PBMCs from blood, taken 11 to 12 days after vaccination. The DNA sequence is as follows: TGTGCCAGCAGAAAACTAGGGGAGCAAGAGACCCAGTACTTC. Translated, it reads CASRKLGEQETQYF.